This T cell receptor beta chain appears in the sequencing data of a study of response to subunit inactivated influenza vaccine. Notes on this clonotype: Its specificity is unknown.

TCRdb called the RT-PCR reads again in MiXCR, with one record for every CDR3 protein. The sample holds around 490,000 distinct CDR3 sequences, 7.6% seen once. Whole-study findings and limits: Each seasonal influenza vaccination, the authors suggested, recruits few new T cells.

The source was PBMCs from blood, collected around 25 months after vaccination. The sequence came from a man between 50 and 69 years old who received an inactivated influenza vaccine.

CDR3 amino acids: CASKTAAVNTEAFF. CDR3 in DNA: TGTGCCAGTAAGACAGCGGCAGTGAACACTGAAGCTTTCTTT. The gene calls are TRBV19 and TRBJ1-1; D might be TRBD1 (5 bases). Germline assignment: CDR1 LNHDA and CDR2 SQIVND (reference sequence). V lost 7 bases and J lost 0, with 12 bases in between. The CDR3 extends over 14 amino acids.